Following are 20 T cell receptor beta chains from one sample sequenced in a study of T cells in Graves' hyperthyroidism and ophthalmopathy. TCR beta CDR3 regions were amplified from RNA. In the first-round RT-PCR of the TCR CDR3, the HTBI primer set was used. MiXCR, applied by TCRdb to the multiplex PCR reads, yields one record per CDR3 protein. The repertoire holds about 500,000 distinct CDR3 sequences, approximately 17% seen once, with approximately 15% in the top ten. Sequencing was carried out using blood. The source of these receptors is a young woman with Graves' ophthalmopathy.

This clonotype was recorded only once. With a much larger clone just one base away, this may be a read error. CDR3 residues: CASSALPGLAAGTQYF. As DNA, the CDR3 is TGTGCCAGCAGTGCCCTACCGGGACTAGCCGCAGGTACGCAGTATTTT. The gene calls are TRBV6-2 or TRBV6-3 and TRBJ2-3; 9 nucleotides match TRBD2. CDR1 is MNHEY, CDR2 SVGEGT, per germline. The V segment lost 5 bases and the J segment 8 bases; nucleotides outside the gene matches: 14. The CDR3 consists of 16 residues.

V usage is TRBV9 and J usage is TRBJ2-2, with 8 positions matching TRBD2. The CDR3 is 15 amino acids. After removal of 0 bases from V and 7 bases from J, the junction contained 5 bases not matched to a gene. Germline CDR1 is SGDLS and CDR2 is YYNGEE. The CDR3 nucleotides read TGTGCCAGCAGCGTAGGTAGCGGGATTGGCGGGGAGCTGTTTTTT. Protein: CASSVGSGIGGELFF.

As for this clonotype: A much more abundant neighbour one base away suggests this may be a read error. The conserved phenylalanine or tryptophan is not found at the CDR3 terminus, so this likely reflects a read error. The chain recombines TRBV6-1 with TRBJ1-2; D unclear. This CDR3 contains 14 residues. The V and J ends lost 1 base and 0 bases respectively, with 6 bases between them. Germline CDR1 and CDR2: MNHNS and SASEGT. CDR3 bases: TGTGCCAGCAGTGAAGTCGGCTCTAACTATGGCTACACCCTC. This sequence encodes CASSEVGSNYGYTL.

A remark on this clonotype: The junction differs from germline at one of its ends, possibly a read error. V gene TRBV7-9 combines with J gene TRBJ1-1; D unresolved. In germline, CDR1 is SEHNR, CDR2 FQNEAQ (reference sequence). The CDR3 sequence is 14 residues long. The DNA for the CDR3 is TGTGCCAGCGGCTTAGGGAGTATGAACACTGAAGCTTTCTTT. Its translation is CASGLGSMNTEAFF. Complete variable domain (other parts from reference TRBV7-9 and TRBJ1-1): DTGVSQNPRHKITKRGQNVTFRCDPISEHNRLYWYRQTLGQGPEFLTYFQNEAQLEKSRLLSDRFSAERPKGSFSTLEIQRTEQGDSAMYLCASGLGSMNTEAFFGQGTRLTVV.

The sample holds a few counts of this clonotype. The rearrangement links TRBV4-3 to TRBJ2-3; 13 bases line up with TRBD2. With 1 base clipped from V and 2 bases from J, the junction kept 6 bases outside the gene matches. The CDR3 runs 18 residues. CDR1 is LGHNA, CDR2 YSLEER, per germline. The CDR3 protein is CASSQGTSGRGNTDTQYF. The CDR3 region has the DNA TGCGCCAGCAGCCAAGGGACTAGCGGGAGAGGGAACACAGATACGCAGTATTTT.

A few counts support this clonotype. The chain joins TRBV7-2 to TRBJ1-2; 9 nucleotides agree with TRBD1. Trimming at V came to 5 bases and at J to 4 bases, leaving 5 bases not matched to a gene. The CDR3 has 14 amino acids. Germline V gives CDR1 SGHTA, CDR2 FQGNSA. The CDR3 DNA sequence: TGTGCCAGCAGCGCCGGGACAGGGACCTATGGCTACACCTTC. Protein: CASSAGTGTYGYTF.

This clonotype was recorded at least ten times. V gene TRBV11-2 combines with J gene TRBJ1-1; D gene ambiguous. CDR1 and CDR2 from the germline V gene are SGHAT and FQNNGV. Trimming stripped 1 base from V and 0 bases from J, with 9 bases between. This CDR3 comprises 15 residues. The CDR3 here is CASSLVADLNTEAFF. The CDR3 region has the DNA TGTGCCAGCAGCTTAGTGGCAGACCTGAACACTGAAGCTTTCTTT.

This clonotype was observed many times. In DNA, the CDR3 is TGTGCCAGCAGTTACCGGGACATCCAAGAGACCCAGTACTTC. Its protein product is CASSYRDIQETQYF. The chain recombines TRBV6-2 or TRBV6-3 with TRBJ2-5; D might be TRBD1 (6 bases). Trimming took 2 bases from V and 1 from J, leaving 8 bases between them. The germline V gene has CDR1 MNHEY and CDR2 SVGEGT. The CDR3 is 14 residues long.

This clonotype was seen a handful of times. V and J are TRBV9 and TRBJ2-3; D remains unclear. The germline V gene encodes CDR1 SGDLS and CDR2 YYNGEE. The ends were cut back, 4 bases at V and 0 bases at J, with 18 bases in the middle. The CDR3 loop spans 17 amino acids. The CDR3 DNA sequence: TGTGCCAGCAGCCCATTTTCGGCTTCTCTTAGCACAGATACGCAGTATTTT. The encoded protein is CASSPFSASLSTDTQYF.

The gene calls are TRBV20-1 and TRBJ1-5; 12 nucleotides line up with TRBD1. This CDR3 region has 18 residues. V was pared by 0 bases and J by 6 bases, with 12 bases of the junction left unmatched. CDR1 is DFQATT, CDR2 SNEGSKA, per germline (reference sequence). The CDR3 protein is CSARDGDRGHGVSQPQHF. DNA for the CDR3: TGCAGTGCTAGAGATGGGGACAGGGGGCATGGGGTGAGTCAGCCCCAGCATTTT.

This clonotype was observed a few times. CDR3 region: CASRWGDRGNSPLHF. In nucleotides, the CDR3 is TGTGCCAGCAGGTGGGGGGACAGGGGCAATTCACCCCTCCACTTT. J is TRBJ1-6 and V is TRBV2; 10 bases line up with TRBD1. This CDR3 is built from 15 residues. CDR1 SNHLY and CDR2 FYNNEI come from the germline V gene. The J segment lost 7 bases and the V segment lost 6 bases, leaving 6 bases of the junction unmatched.

At least ten counts were recorded for this clonotype. The rearrangement joins TRBV6-1 to TRBJ1-1; maybe TRBD1 (5 bases). The CDR3 runs to 14 residues. Germline V gene sequence: CDR1 MNHNS, CDR2 SASEGT. The V and J ends lost 8 bases and 2 bases respectively, with 15 bases between them. Here the CDR3 reads CASLGGATNTEAFF. In DNA, the CDR3 is TGTGCCAGCCTAGGTGGGGCCACAAACACTGAAGCTTTCTTT.

This CDR3 reads CASSPQTGGLGDTQYF. The DNA of the CDR3 is TGTGCCAGCAGCCCCCAGACAGGGGGGCTCGGGGATACGCAGTATTTT. The rearrangement joins TRBV7-3 to TRBJ2-3, with TRBD1 matching over 9 bases. Trimming at V came to 5 bases and at J to 6 bases, leaving 12 bases not matched to a gene. Germline-derived CDR1 and CDR2 are SGHTA and FQGTGA. This CDR3 has 16 residues.

Ten or more counts support this clonotype. CDR3 in DNA: TGTGCCAGCAGCGACCGCGGGACGACATACAATGAGCAGTTCTTC. Translated, it gives CASSDRGTTYNEQFF. This rearrangement joins TRBV9 to TRBJ2-1, with D possibly being TRBD2 (6 bases). Germline values: CDR1 SGDLS, CDR2 YYNGEE. The CDR3 is made up of 15 amino acids. Trimming left V 3 bases short and J 4 bases short, with 14 bases between.

The sample holds one count of this clonotype. The CDR3 is CASSFGGLAGEQETQYF. CDR3 bases: TGTGCCAGCAGCTTCGGAGGACTAGCGGGAGAACAAGAGACCCAGTACTTC. The V and J genes are TRBV7-3 and TRBJ2-5; TRBD2 agrees at 13 bases. Germline V CDR1 and CDR2: SGHTA, FQGTGA. The trim removed 3 bases at V and 2 bases at J, leaving 6 bases unmatched. This CDR3 region has 17 residues.

A few counts support this clonotype. The chain couples TRBV19 to TRBJ1-1, with D possibly TRBD1 on 6 matching bases. The V gene's germline CDR1 is LNHDA and CDR2 SQIVND (reference sequence). Between the trimmed V and J ends, which lost 7 bases and 3 bases, there was a span of 15 bases. The CDR3 runs 14 residues. This chain's CDR3 is CASTIGGADTEAFF. DNA for the CDR3: TGTGCCAGTACCATTGGGGGGGCGGACACTGAAGCTTTCTTT.

This clonotype has at least ten counts. The chain recombines TRBV6-2 or TRBV6-3 with TRBJ2-3, with 14 bases lining up with TRBD2. V shed 8 bases and J 0 bases; nucleotides not matched to a gene: 10. The germline gives CDR1 MNHEY, CDR2 SVGEGT. The CDR3 has 18 amino acids. The CDR3 region is CASWTSGGTLLSTDTQYF. The CDR3 nucleotides read TGTGCCAGCTGGACTAGCGGGGGGACGCTACTAAGCACAGATACGCAGTATTTT.

Only a few counts were recorded for this clonotype. The V and J genes are TRBV24-1 and TRBJ2-2; 7 nucleotides line up with TRBD2. V shed 0 bases and J 3 bases; nucleotides not matched to a gene: 0. The CDR3 is 15 amino acids. The germline V gene has CDR1 KGHDR and CDR2 SFDVKD. In DNA, the CDR3 is TGTGCCACCAGTGATTTGCGGGAGGACACCGGGGAGCTGTTTTTT. It translates to CATSDLREDTGELFF.

This clonotype was detected a few times. The gene calls are TRBV27 and TRBJ1-5, with TRBD1 matching 8 bases. CDR3 length equals 16 residues. J gave up 0 bases and V 3 bases, and 4 bases lay outside the gene matches. Germline V gene lookup returns CDR1 MNHEY and CDR2 SMNVEV (reference sequence). The CDR3 loop is CASSFVGQGSNQPQHF. The CDR3 region has the DNA TGTGCCAGCAGTTTCGTAGGACAGGGTAGCAATCAGCCCCAGCATTTT.

This clonotype was detected many times. V usage is TRBV29-1 and J usage is TRBJ2-7; 11 bases agree with TRBD2. Germline V gives CDR1 SQVTM, CDR2 ANQGSEA. After removal of 3 bases from V and 4 bases from J, the junction contained 11 bases not matched to a gene. The CDR3 consists of 16 residues. CDR3 nucleotides: TGCAGCGTTGAGGATCGATTGGGGACTAGCGGATACGAGCAGTACTTC. As protein: CSVEDRLGTSGYEQYF.